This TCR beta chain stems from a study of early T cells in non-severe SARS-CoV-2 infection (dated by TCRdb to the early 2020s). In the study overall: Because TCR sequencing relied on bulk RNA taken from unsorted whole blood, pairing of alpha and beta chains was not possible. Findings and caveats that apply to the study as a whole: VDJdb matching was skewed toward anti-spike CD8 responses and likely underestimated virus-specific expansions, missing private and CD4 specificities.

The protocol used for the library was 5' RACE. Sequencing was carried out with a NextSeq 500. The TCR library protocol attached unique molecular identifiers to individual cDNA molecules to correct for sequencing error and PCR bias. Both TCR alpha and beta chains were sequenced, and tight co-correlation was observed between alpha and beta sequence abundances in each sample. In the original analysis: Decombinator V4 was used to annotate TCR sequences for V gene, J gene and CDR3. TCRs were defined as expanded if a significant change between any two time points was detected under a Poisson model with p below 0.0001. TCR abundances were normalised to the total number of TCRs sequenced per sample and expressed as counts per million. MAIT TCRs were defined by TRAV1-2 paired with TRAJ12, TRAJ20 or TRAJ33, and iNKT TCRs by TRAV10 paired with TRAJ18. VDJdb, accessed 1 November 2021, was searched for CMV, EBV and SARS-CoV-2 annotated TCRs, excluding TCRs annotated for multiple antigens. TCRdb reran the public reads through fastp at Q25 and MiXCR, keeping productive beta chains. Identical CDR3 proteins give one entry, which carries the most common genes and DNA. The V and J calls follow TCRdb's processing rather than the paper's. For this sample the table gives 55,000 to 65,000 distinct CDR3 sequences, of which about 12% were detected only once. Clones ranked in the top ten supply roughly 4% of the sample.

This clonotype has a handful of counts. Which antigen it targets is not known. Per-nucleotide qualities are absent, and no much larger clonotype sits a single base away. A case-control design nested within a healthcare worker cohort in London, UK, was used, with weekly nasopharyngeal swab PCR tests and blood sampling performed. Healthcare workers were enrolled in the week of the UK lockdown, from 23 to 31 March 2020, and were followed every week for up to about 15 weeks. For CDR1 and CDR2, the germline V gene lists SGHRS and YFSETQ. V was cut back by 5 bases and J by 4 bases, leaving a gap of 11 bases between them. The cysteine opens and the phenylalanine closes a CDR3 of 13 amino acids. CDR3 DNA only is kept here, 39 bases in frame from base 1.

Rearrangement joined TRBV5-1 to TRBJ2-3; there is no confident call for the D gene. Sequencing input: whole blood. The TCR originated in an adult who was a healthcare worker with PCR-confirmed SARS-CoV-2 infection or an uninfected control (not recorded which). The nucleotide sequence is TGCGCCAGCAGATTTTTAGGTCCAGATACGCAGTATTTT. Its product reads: CASRFLGPDTQYF.